This record concerns one TCR beta chain sequence. The antigen remains undetermined. Only in-frame clones appear in the TCRdb table, and some are missing; sequencing was by immunoSEQ multiplex PCR. The sample includes 2 million to 3 million clones, approximately 93% of them seen just once. V shed 7 bases, J shed 7 bases, and the junction held 13 bases outside the gene matches. The CDR3 covers 14 residues. Germline V lookup: CDR1 MDHEN, CDR2 SYDVKM. This sample was included in a study of shared clonotypes between healthy human individuals. Study details: Plates per donor: three CD4 naive, three CD4 memory, two CD8 naive, one CD8 memory. Study-level findings and limits: Against clonotypes common to all four donors, non-shared ones had lower generation probabilities.

All participating donors were Caucasian adults from Nashville, Tennessee. Sequences were obtained from naive CD4+ T cells from PBMCs. The subset denotes: CD45RA+ positively selected. This rearrangement joins TRBV28 to TRBJ2-7, with 7 bases matching TRBD2. The clonotype was recovered from a man aged 18 to 30 in good health. Some clones in this sample may be carry-over from other donors' samples. The CDR3 DNA sequence: TGTGCCAGCAAAACACCCCTAGCGGAAGAGGAGCAGTACTTC. This translates into CASKTPLAEEEQYF. The full variable domain, its missing parts supplied by reference TRBV28 and TRBJ2-7, is DVKVTQSSRYLVKRTGEKVFLECVQDMDHENMFWYRQDPGLGLRLIYFSYDVKMKEKGDIPEGYSVSREKKERFSLILESASTNQTSMYLCASKTPLAEEEQYFGPGTRLTVT.